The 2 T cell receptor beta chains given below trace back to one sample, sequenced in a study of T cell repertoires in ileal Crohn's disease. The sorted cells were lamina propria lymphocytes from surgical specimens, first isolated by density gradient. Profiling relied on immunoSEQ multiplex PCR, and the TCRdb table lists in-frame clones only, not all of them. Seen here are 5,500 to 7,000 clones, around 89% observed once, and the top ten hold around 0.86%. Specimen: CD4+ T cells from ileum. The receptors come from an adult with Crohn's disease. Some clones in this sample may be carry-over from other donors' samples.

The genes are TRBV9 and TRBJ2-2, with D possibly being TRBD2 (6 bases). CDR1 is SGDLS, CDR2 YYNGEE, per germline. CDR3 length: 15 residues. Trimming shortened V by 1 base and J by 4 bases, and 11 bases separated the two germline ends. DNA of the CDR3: TGTGCCAGCAGCGTAAGGGACTTCATCACCGGGGAGCTGTTTTTT. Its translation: CASSVRDFITGELFF. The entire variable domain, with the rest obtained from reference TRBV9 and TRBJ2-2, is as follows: DSGVTQTPKHLITATGQRVTLRCSPRSGDLSVYWYQQSLDQGLQFLIQYYNGEERAKGNILERFSAQQFPDLHSELNLSSLELGDSALYFCASSVRDFITGELFFGEGSRLTVL.

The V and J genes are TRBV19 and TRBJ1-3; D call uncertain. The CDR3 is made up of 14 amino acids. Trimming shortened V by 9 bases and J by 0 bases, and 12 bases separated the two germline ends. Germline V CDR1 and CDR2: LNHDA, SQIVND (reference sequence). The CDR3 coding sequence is TGTGCCAGCGTAGAGGTCTTCTCTGGAAACACCATATATTTT. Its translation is CASVEVFSGNTIYF. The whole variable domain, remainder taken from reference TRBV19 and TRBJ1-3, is DGGITQSPKYLFRKEGQNVTLSCEQNLNHDAMYWYRQDPGQGLRLIYYSQIVNDFQKGDIAEGYSVSREKKESFPLTVTSAQKNPTAFYLCASVEVFSGNTIYFGEGSWLTVV.